This T cell receptor beta chain was sequenced during a study of cytomegalovirus exposure and HLA in healthy donors. PCR was performed using 60 Vbeta and 13 Jbeta primers. Only in-frame clones appear in the TCRdb table, and some are missing; sequencing was by immunoSEQ multiplex PCR. The sample shows fewer than 200,000 clones, and under 6.5% sits with its ten largest clones. The CDR3 has 18 residues. J was trimmed by 0 bases and V by 5 bases; bases with no gene match: 7. Germline V CDR1 and CDR2: MNHEY, SMNVEV (reference sequence). The sequence was obtained from a man aged 30 to 45 in good health and CMV-seronegative. Sequencing was performed on PBMCs. The chain couples TRBV27 to TRBJ2-6; 10 bases line up with TRBD1. The CDR3 loop is CASSPWDRGFSGANVLTF. Written as DNA, the CDR3 is TGTGCCAGCAGTCCGTGGGACAGGGGATTCTCTGGGGCCAACGTCCTGACTTTC.